A single sample is the source of the 28 T cell receptor beta chains below, sequenced in a study of cytomegalovirus exposure and HLA in healthy donors. Primers included in the PCR were 60 Vbeta and 13 Jbeta primers. Measured with immunoSEQ multiplex PCR; TCRdb has only the in-frame clones, and not every one. The data contain roughly 190,000 clones, 79% of them seen just once; the ten biggest clones take up 1.6%. Sequenced input: PBMCs. These receptor sequences come from a woman in her forties or fifties in good health and CMV-seronegative.

The chain recombines TRBV15 with TRBJ2-7; 9 bases are shared with TRBD1. CDR1 is LNHNV, CDR2 YYDKDF, per germline (reference sequence). The CDR3 extends over 14 amino acids. Losses at the gene ends were 5 bases for V and 4 bases for J; bases not matched to a gene: 6. The CDR3 region is CATSAGTGWYEQYF. In nucleotides, the CDR3 is TGTGCCACCAGCGCCGGGACAGGGTGGTACGAGCAGTACTTC.

The genes are TRBV5-1 and TRBJ1-2; D is uncertain. V lost 4 bases and J 1 base, leaving 11 bases between the germline ends. This CDR3 region has 14 residues. The V gene's germline CDR1 is SGHRS and CDR2 YFSETQ. The CDR3 nucleotides read TGCGCCAGCAGCCCCGAGCCTGTTAACTATGGCTACACCTTC. This encodes CASSPEPVNYGYTF. The variable domain in full, with the rest retrieved from reference TRBV5-1 and TRBJ1-2, is KAGVTQTPRYLIKTRGQQVTLSCSPISGHRSVSWYQQTPGQGLQFLFEYFSETQRNKGNFPGRFSGRQFSNSRSEMNVSTLELGDSALYLCASSPEPVNYGYTFGSGTRLTVV.

The chain employs TRBV5-1 and TRBJ1-2, with TRBD1 identical over 8 bases. Germline V gene lookup returns CDR1 SGHRS and CDR2 YFSETQ. The CDR3 length is 14 residues. The V gene end was trimmed by 0 bases and the J gene end by 8 bases; junction bases not matched to a gene: 6. The DNA for the CDR3 is TGCGCCAGCAGCTTGGTGCAGGGGGCGCGCGGCTACACCTTC. Its protein is CASSLVQGARGYTF.

CDR3 DNA sequence: TGTGCCAGCAGCCCGGGACTAGCGGGGGTCTACACCGGGGAGCTGTTTTTT. Protein sequence: CASSPGLAGVYTGELFF. The chain has TRBV5-5 and TRBJ2-2, with TRBD2 identical over 14 bases. This CDR3 contains 17 residues. Germline values: CDR1 SGHKS, CDR2 YYEKEE (reference sequence). V lost 4 bases, J lost 3 bases, and 5 bases stayed unmatched. Full variable domain (outside the CDR3, taken from reference TRBV5-5 and TRBJ2-2): DAGVTQSPTHLIKTRGQQVTLRCSPISGHKSVSWYQQVLGQGPQFIFQYYEKEERGRGNFPDRFSARQFPNYSSELNVNALLLGDSALYLCASSPGLAGVYTGELFFGEGSRLTVL.

CDR3 sequence: CASSHQGTSGPTDTQYF. CDR3 sequence (DNA): TGTGCCAGCAGCCACCAAGGGACTAGCGGTCCCACAGATACGCAGTATTTT. This rearrangement joins TRBV7-3 to TRBJ2-3, with 11 bases lining up with TRBD2. The V gene's germline CDR1 is SGHTA and CDR2 FQGTGA. This CDR3 region has 17 residues. The ends lost 5 bases at V and 2 bases at J; junction bases unmatched: 9.

The chain links TRBV21-1 to TRBJ1-2; TRBD1, the table's D call, was not compared with the DNA. TRBV21-1 is assigned pseudogene status. CDR3 length equals 15 residues. CDR3 in amino acids: CASSKDPAGVYGYTF. The CDR3 DNA sequence: TGTGCCAGCAGCAAAGACCCAGCAGGGGTCTATGGCTACACCTTC.

V is TRBV6-1 and J is TRBJ2-1, with 9 nucleotides matching TRBD2. V shed 8 bases, J shed 3 bases, and the junction held 8 bases outside the gene matches. The CDR3 length is 15 residues. The germline CDR1 and CDR2 sequences are MNHNS and SASEGT. Here the CDR3 DNA reads TGTGCCAGCCATCAGAGACTAGCGGTCTACAATGAGCAGTTCTTC. Amino acids: CASHQRLAVYNEQFF.

About this clone: The same CDR3 also results from other DNA sequences found in this sample. V gene TRBV7-2 combines with J gene TRBJ2-7, with 7 bases lining up with TRBD2. The CDR3 sequence is 14 residues long. J was trimmed by 5 bases and V by 5 bases; bases with no gene match: 9. Germline V gene data show CDR1 as SGHTA and CDR2 as FQGNSA. For the CDR3, the DNA is TGTGCCAGCAGCCGTGATGCGGGGAGGGACGAGCAGTACTTC. Its protein is CASSRDAGRDEQYF. Using reference TRBV7-2 and TRBJ2-7 for the parts outside the CDR3, the full variable domain is GAGVSQSPSNKVTEKGKDVELRCDPISGHTALYWYRQSLGQGLEFLIYFQGNSAPDKSGLPSDRFSAERTGGSVSTLTIQRTQQEDSAVYLCASSRDAGRDEQYFGPGTRLTVT.

J is TRBJ2-7 and V is TRBV7-2; perhaps TRBD2 as D (5 bases). V lost 6 bases and J 7 bases, leaving 10 bases between the germline ends. The CDR3 runs 11 residues. Germline loops: CDR1 SGHTA, CDR2 FQGNSA. CDR3 residues: CASRDSREQYF. The CDR3 DNA sequence: TGTGCCAGCAGGGACTCTAGGGAGCAGTACTTC. Full variable domain (remainder filled in from reference TRBV7-2 and TRBJ2-7): GAGVSQSPSNKVTEKGKDVELRCDPISGHTALYWYRQSLGQGLEFLIYFQGNSAPDKSGLPSDRFSAERTGGSVSTLTIQRTQQEDSAVYLCASRDSREQYFGPGTRLTVT.

The J gene is TRBJ2-7, the V gene TRBV7-9; D is perhaps TRBD2 (6 bases). Germline V CDR1 and CDR2: SEHNR, FQNEAQ (reference sequence). Trimming left V 5 bases short and J 3 bases short, with 20 bases between. This CDR3 comprises 16 residues. Here the CDR3 reads CASSLPSGRGLYEQYF. The CDR3 DNA reads TGTGCCAGCAGCCTGCCTTCGGGTAGGGGACTCTACGAGCAGTACTTC.

The CDR3 nucleotides are TGTGCCAGCAGCTCGGGACAGGGGATGACAGATACGCAGTATTTT. Its protein product is CASSSGQGMTDTQYF. The gene calls are TRBV7-2 and TRBJ2-3; 10 bases fit TRBD1. Germline V CDR1 and CDR2: SGHTA, FQGNSA. The J segment lost 3 bases and the V segment lost 4 bases, leaving 4 bases of the junction unmatched. The CDR3 consists of 15 residues.

The genes are TRBV11-2 and TRBJ2-7, with a weak D call TRBD1 (6 bases). The CDR3 covers 15 residues. V lost 0 bases and J 2 bases, leaving 11 bases between the germline ends. Germline-derived CDR1 and CDR2 are SGHAT and FQNNGV. CDR3: CASSLDGQPTYEQYF. The CDR3 DNA is TGTGCCAGCAGCTTAGATGGACAGCCTACCTACGAGCAGTACTTC. The full variable domain, completed using reference TRBV11-2 and TRBJ2-7, is EAGVAQSPRYKIIEKRQSVAFWCNPISGHATLYWYQQILGQGPKLLIQFQNNGVVDDSQLPKDRFSAERLKGVDSTLKIQPAKLEDSAVYLCASSLDGQPTYEQYFGPGTRLTVT.

The V and J genes are TRBV9 and TRBJ2-3, with 14 bases lining up with TRBD2. The V gene's germline CDR1 is SGDLS and CDR2 YYNGEE. This CDR3 spans 16 amino acids. V was pared by 4 bases and J by 5 bases, with 6 bases of the junction left unmatched. In DNA, the CDR3 is TGTGCCAGCAGCATCCGGACTAGCGGGGGGATAGATACGCAGTATTTT. It encodes CASSIRTSGGIDTQYF.

This clone was observed a single time. The chain combines TRBV9 with TRBJ1-4, with D maybe TRBD1 (5 bases). Per germline, CDR1 SGDLS and CDR2 YYNGEE. There are 15 residues in the CDR3. The V end lost 0 bases, the J end lost 8 bases, and 14 bases lay between the germline ends. CDR3 bases: TGTGCCAGCAGCGTAGCTACAGGTAGCGGAGAAAAACTGTTTTTT. As protein: CASSVATGSGEKLFF.

The chain joins TRBV7-9 to TRBJ2-3, with D perhaps matching TRBD1 (6 bases). Germline V gives CDR1 SEHNR, CDR2 FQNEAQ (reference sequence). The CDR3 has 15 amino acids. The V and J ends lost 2 bases and 3 bases respectively, with 12 bases between them. CDR3 DNA: TGTGCCAGCAGCTTACCAGGGGCGCGAACAGATACGCAGTATTTT. Translation: CASSLPGARTDTQYF.

This chain joins TRBV4-1 and TRBJ2-5; perhaps TRBD1 as D (6 bases). The last part of the DNA fits TRBJ2-7 better; the J call may be wrong. Germline loops: CDR1 MGHRA, CDR2 YSYEKL. This CDR3 is built from 17 residues. The CDR3 reads CASSQVGAGVPLYEQYF. The CDR3 bases are TGCGCCAGCAGCCAAGTGGGGGCTGGGGTTCCCCTCTACGAGCAGTACTTC.

V usage is TRBV27 and J usage is TRBJ2-1, with 7 bases fitting TRBD2. From germline, CDR1 is MNHEY and CDR2 SMNVEV (reference sequence). The junction had 13 bases not matched to a gene; V was cut back by 3 bases and J by 8 bases. This CDR3 has 16 residues. The CDR3 DNA reads TGTGCCAGCAGTTTGAGCGGGACCCGGGGGATGGATGAGCAGTTCTTC. Encoded protein: CASSLSGTRGMDEQFF.

The CDR3 sequence: CASRTRGGDTGELFF. The DNA for the CDR3 is TGTGCCAGCAGGACAAGGGGGGGAGACACCGGGGAGCTGTTTTTT. The chain couples TRBV2 to TRBJ2-2, with D perhaps matching TRBD2 (7 bases). The ends were cut back, 6 bases at V and 3 bases at J, with 14 bases in the middle. This CDR3 has 15 residues. Per germline, CDR1 SNHLY and CDR2 FYNNEI.

The rearrangement joins TRBV2 to TRBJ2-7, with D possibly matching TRBD1 (6 bases). Trimming removed 6 bases from V and 0 bases from J, with 18 bases in between. CDR3 size: 16 residues. Germline CDR1 is SNHLY and CDR2 is FYNNEI. The CDR3 loop is CASRVSTGPLSYEQYF. The CDR3 DNA reads TGTGCCAGCAGGGTTTCTACAGGGCCCCTCTCCTACGAGCAGTACTTC. Based on the CDR3 plus reference TRBV2 and TRBJ2-7, the full variable domain is EPEVTQTPSHQVTQMGQEVILRCVPISNHLYFYWYRQILGQKVEFLVSFYNNEISEKSEIFDDQFSVERPDGSNFTLKIRSTKLEDSAMYFCASRVSTGPLSYEQYFGPGTRLTVT.

This chain connects TRBV7-8 to TRBJ2-3, with 10 bases that match TRBD1. This CDR3 has 14 amino acids. Germline V lookup: CDR1 SGHVS, CDR2 FQNEAQ. J was trimmed by 2 bases and V by 6 bases; bases with no gene match: 2. DNA for the CDR3: TGTGCCAGCAGGGGACAGGGGACCACAGATACGCAGTATTTT. As protein: CASRGQGTTDTQYF.

The sample holds one count of this clone. The chain employs TRBV7-2 and TRBJ2-7; D perhaps matches TRBD2 (6 bases). Germline V gene data show CDR1 as SGHTA and CDR2 as FQGNSA. V gave up 5 bases and J gave up 3 bases, with 11 bases separating them. The CDR3 loop spans 13 amino acids. This CDR3 is CASSVGGHYEQYF. CDR3 nucleotide sequence: TGTGCCAGCAGCGTCGGGGGTCACTACGAGCAGTACTTC.

The rearrangement joins TRBV6-1 to TRBJ1-6; perhaps TRBD1 as D (5 bases). CDR3 length: 15 amino acids. The germline V gene has CDR1 MNHNS and CDR2 SASEGT. Trimming took 6 bases from V and 0 from J, leaving 9 bases between them. The CDR3 region has the DNA TGTGCCAGCAGGACAGCGAGCTCCTATAATTCACCCCTCCACTTT. Translating it yields CASRTASSYNSPLHF.

J is TRBJ2-2 and V is TRBV27; 8 bases are shared with TRBD2. The CDR3 is made up of 14 amino acids. In germline, CDR1 is MNHEY, CDR2 SMNVEV (reference sequence). The junction had 13 bases not matched to a gene; V was cut back by 9 bases and J by 10 bases. The CDR3, as DNA: TGTGCCAGTCGTTCCGGGGGGGCCTCTGTGGAGCTGTTTTTT. Translation: CASRSGGASVELFF.

The rearrangement links TRBV5-1 to TRBJ2-7; D is perhaps TRBD2 (6 bases). Germline CDR1 reads SGHRS; CDR2 reads YFSETQ. Trimming took 0 bases from V and 7 from J, leaving 20 bases between them. The CDR3 sequence is 16 residues long. CDR3 coding DNA: TGCGCCAGCAGCTTGGCCCCCGGGGGAGCGCGAGGGGAGCAGTACTTC. Translating gives CASSLAPGGARGEQYF. Variable domain in full (rest from reference TRBV5-1 and TRBJ2-7): KAGVTQTPRYLIKTRGQQVTLSCSPISGHRSVSWYQQTPGQGLQFLFEYFSETQRNKGNFPGRFSGRQFSNSRSEMNVSTLELGDSALYLCASSLAPGGARGEQYFGPGTRLTVT.

The chain employs TRBV7-6 and TRBJ1-6; D ambiguous. V lost 2 bases to trimming and J lost 9 bases, with 20 bases between them. This CDR3 is 17 amino acids long. Per germline, CDR1 SGHVS and CDR2 FNYEAQ. This CDR3 is CASSLLAEAASFSPLHF. The CDR3 DNA follows: TGTGCCAGCAGCTTATTGGCGGAGGCGGCATCATTTTCACCCCTCCACTTT.

The chain couples TRBV20-1 to TRBJ2-3, with 7 positions matching TRBD1. Germline lookup yields CDR1 DFQATT and CDR2 SNEGSKA (reference sequence). The CDR3 runs 11 residues. The V gene end was trimmed by 5 bases and the J gene end by 6 bases; junction bases not matched to a gene: 2. The chain's CDR3 is CSAARGDTQYF. In DNA form, the CDR3 reads TGCAGTGCTGCCAGGGGGGATACGCAGTATTTT.

The CDR3 here is CASRKENSNTEAFF. The CDR3 nucleotides are TGTGCCAGCAGGAAGGAGAACTCGAACACTGAAGCTTTCTTT. The genes are TRBV2 and TRBJ1-1; D unclear. CDR1 SNHLY and CDR2 FYNNEI come from the germline V gene. V was shortened by 6 bases and J by 1 base, with 12 bases between the two germline ends. The CDR3 loop spans 14 amino acids.

The genes are TRBV7-2 and TRBJ2-1; TRBD2 is a possible D gene (6 bases). V was pared by 2 bases and J by 4 bases, with 12 bases between. Germline assignment: CDR1 SGHTA and CDR2 FQGNSA. The CDR3 length is 15 residues. DNA for the CDR3: TGTGCCAGCAGCTTACCCGGGACTCGGTACAATGAGCAGTTCTTC. It codes for CASSLPGTRYNEQFF.